The T cell receptor beta chain under discussion was sequenced for a study of blood T cell repertoires in COVID-19. Study in general: The analysed material was cDNA or gDNA that came from T cells, B-cell-depleted T cells, or PBMCs.

Original analysis: Cell counts per sample came from amplifying reference gene primers. Assay: immunoSEQ multiplex PCR; the TCRdb copy retains only in-frame clones and omits some. That table furnishes V, J and clone size, whereas the DNA furnished D and trimming. The table lists roughly 190,000 clones, 80% to 90% of them singletons. V was pared by 2 bases and J by 2 bases, with 7 bases between. Per germline, CDR1 ENHRY and CDR2 SYGVKD. CDR3 length: 14 residues. The chain combines TRBV10-3 with TRBJ1-5; D gene ambiguous. Sequencing was performed on peripheral blood. The TCR sequence derives from a man aged 45 to 65 with active or convalescent COVID-19. CDR3 DNA sequence: TGTGCCATCAGTGAGGGGCGAGGCAATCAGCCCCAGCATTTT. This sequence encodes CAISEGRGNQPQHF.